This is a list of T cell receptor beta chains from one sample in a study of OX40 agonist ivuxolimab in advanced cancers. Profiled with immunoSEQ multiplex PCR; TCRdb holds only in-frame clones, not every one. The data contain roughly 41,000 clones, roughly nine tenths of them singletons. This specimen consisted of CD4+ or CD8+ T cells sorted from blood, obtained in a trial of the OX40 agonist ivuxolimab. The receptors were sampled from an adult with an advanced solid tumor such as melanoma, head and neck, liver or kidney cancer. The conserved cysteine and the conserved F or W are not part of the CDR3 here. Some rows mark clone size as missing; the rest say once, few, many or name a class of expanded clone.

j_call cdr3_length v_call clone_size cdr3_aa
TRBJ2-5 10 TRBV4-2 once ASSQGGETQY
TRBJ1-3 13 TRBV18 . ASSPPGTAGNTIY
TRBJ1-2 10 TRBV19 . ASSSRQDGYT
TRBJ1-1 13 TRBV5-1 once ASSSGGIQGTEAF
TRBJ2-2 14 TRBV7-9 . ASSSTGGMNTGELF
TRBJ1-5 13 TRBV19 . ASSAGDFSNQPQH
TRBJ2-7 13 TRBV10-1 . ASSQGTTDTYEQY
TRBJ2-5 13 TRBV27 . ASSLGGRAVGTQY
TRBJ2-5 12 TRBV2 few ASSEVGTRETQY
TRBJ2-2 15 TRBV5-4 . ASSRTSGGTNTGELF
TRBJ1-4 13 TRBV7-9 . ASALGGWTNEKLF
TRBJ1-1 9 TRBV6-1 once ATRGNTEAF
TRBJ2-7 10 TRBV14 . ASRGGTYEQY
. 12 TRBV7-9 . ASSLEETYYEQY
TRBJ2-3 12 TRBV7-3 . ASSPTTGGDTQY
TRBJ1-2 13 TRBV27 . ASSLSQSSNYGYT
TRBJ1-6 13 TRBV9 . ASSPRTGQNSPLH
TRBJ2-2 12 TRBV25-1 . ASRNVGLAGELF
TRBJ1-4 11 TRBV6-4 few ASSDNQGGKLF
TRBJ2-5 9 TRBV12-5 once ASGLGGTQY
TRBJ2-5 10 TRBV7-2 . ASSLAKETQY
TRBJ2-5 14 TRBV7-9 once ASSTLRDITQETQY
TRBJ2-1 15 TRBV5-4 few ASSLPYRGRFGNEQF
TRBJ2-1 9 TRBV11-3 . ASSLDNEQF
TRBJ2-2 15 TRBV7-9 . ASSLGPRSADTGELF
TRBJ1-5 13 TRBV9 . ASSVAPGGSQPQH
TRBJ1-2 13 TRBV4-3 . ASSQDPGGLYGYT
TRBJ2-7 12 TRBV10-2 . ASSNQLTTYEQY
TRBJ1-2 17 TRBV19 . ASSIFFSSRARQDYGYT
TRBJ2-6 15 TRBV6-1 . ASSEPGLVSGANVLT
TRBJ2-6 14 TRBV4-1 . ASSQAELSGANVLT
TRBJ2-6 16 TRBV19 . ASNLGRGYRSGANVLT
TRBJ2-3 9 TRBV7-8 . ASRNTDTQY
TRBJ1-6 11 TRBV6-1 . ASKGYSDSPLH
TRBJ1-1 9 TRBV7-2 . ASSLGVEAF
TRBJ1-1 10 TRBV6-1 once ASTGQPPEAF
TRBJ2-2 17 TRBV5-1 . ASSFQGGLAGANTGELF
TRBJ2-1 13 TRBV7-3 . ASSLSLAGMNEQF
TRBJ1-5 12 TRBV5-1 few ASRSGPSGQPQH
TRBJ2-3 13 TRBV7-2 . ASVPRTSSTDTQY
TRBJ1-2 12 TRBV14 . ASSQKTGGKGYT